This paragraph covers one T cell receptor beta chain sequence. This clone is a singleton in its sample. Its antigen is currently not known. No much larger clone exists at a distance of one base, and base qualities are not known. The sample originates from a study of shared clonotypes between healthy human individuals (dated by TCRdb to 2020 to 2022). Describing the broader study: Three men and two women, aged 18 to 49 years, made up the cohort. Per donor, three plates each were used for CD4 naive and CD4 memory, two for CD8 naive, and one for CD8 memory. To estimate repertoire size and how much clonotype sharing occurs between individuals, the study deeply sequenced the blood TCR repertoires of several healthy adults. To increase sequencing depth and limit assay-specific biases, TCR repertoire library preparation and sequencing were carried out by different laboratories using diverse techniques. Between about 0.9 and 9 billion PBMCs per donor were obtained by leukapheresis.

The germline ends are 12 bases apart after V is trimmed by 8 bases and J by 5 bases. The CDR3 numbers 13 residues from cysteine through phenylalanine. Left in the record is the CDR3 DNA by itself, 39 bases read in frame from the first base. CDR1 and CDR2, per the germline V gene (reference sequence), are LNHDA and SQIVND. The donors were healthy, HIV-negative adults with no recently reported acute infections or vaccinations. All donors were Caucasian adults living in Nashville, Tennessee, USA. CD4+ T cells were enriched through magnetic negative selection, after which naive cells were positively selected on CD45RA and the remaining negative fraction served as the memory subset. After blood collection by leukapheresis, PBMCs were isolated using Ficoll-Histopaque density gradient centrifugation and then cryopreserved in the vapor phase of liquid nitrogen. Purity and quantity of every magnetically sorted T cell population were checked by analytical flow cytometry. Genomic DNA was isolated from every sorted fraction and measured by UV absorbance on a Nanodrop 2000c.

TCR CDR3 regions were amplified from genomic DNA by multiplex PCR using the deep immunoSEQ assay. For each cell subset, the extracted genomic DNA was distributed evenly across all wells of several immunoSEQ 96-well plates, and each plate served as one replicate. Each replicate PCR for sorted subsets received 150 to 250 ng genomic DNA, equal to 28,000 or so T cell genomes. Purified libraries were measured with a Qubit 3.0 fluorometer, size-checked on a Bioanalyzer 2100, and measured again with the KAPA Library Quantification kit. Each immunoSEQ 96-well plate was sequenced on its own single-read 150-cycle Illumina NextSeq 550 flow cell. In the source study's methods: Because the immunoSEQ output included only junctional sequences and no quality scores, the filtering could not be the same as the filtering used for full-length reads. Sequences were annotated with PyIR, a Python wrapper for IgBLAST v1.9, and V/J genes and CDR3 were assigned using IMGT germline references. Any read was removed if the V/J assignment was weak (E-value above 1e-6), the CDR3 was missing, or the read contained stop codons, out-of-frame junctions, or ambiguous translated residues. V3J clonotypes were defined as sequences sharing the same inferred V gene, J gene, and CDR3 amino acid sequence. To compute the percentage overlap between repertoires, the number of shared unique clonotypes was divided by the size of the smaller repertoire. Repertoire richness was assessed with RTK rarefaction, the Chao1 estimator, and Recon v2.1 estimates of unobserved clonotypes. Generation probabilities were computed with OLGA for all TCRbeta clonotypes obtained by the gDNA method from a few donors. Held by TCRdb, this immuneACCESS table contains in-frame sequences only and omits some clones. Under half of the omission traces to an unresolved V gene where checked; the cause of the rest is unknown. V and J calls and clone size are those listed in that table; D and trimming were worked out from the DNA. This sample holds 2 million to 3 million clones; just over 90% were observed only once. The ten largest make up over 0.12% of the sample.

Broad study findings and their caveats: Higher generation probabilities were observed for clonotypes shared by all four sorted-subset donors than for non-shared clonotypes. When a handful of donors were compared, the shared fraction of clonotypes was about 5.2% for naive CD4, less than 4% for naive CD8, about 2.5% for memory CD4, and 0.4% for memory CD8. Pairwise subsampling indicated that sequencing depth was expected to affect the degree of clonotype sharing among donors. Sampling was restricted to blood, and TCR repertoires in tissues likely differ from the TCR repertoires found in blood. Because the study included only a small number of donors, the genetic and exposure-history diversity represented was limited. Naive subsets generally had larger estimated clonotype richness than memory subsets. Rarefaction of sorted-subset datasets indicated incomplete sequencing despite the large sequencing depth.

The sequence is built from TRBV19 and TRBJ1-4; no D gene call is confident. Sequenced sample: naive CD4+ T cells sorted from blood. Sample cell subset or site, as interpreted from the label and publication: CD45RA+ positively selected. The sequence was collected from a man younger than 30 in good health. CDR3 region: CASCWGGNEKLFF. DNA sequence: TGTGCCAGTTGCTGGGGAGGGAATGAAAAACTGTTTTTT.